These 21 T cell receptor beta chains originate from one sample sequenced in a study of post-analysis software for immune sequencing data. These receptors are not linked to any known antigen. Libraries were made from TCR beta cDNA, and they carried unique molecular identifiers. TCRdb processed the PCR reads anew with MiXCR; each CDR3 protein has one entry. The table lists approximately 440,000 distinct CDR3 sequences, over 35% of them singletons. Study-wide points: Four to six TRBV segments were significantly more frequent in patients than in controls. TRBV5-6, TRBV5-1 and TRBV20-1 were among these segments.

Sequences were obtained from blood. Receptors originate from a girl under 18 with multiple sclerosis.

The CDR3 here is CSASSGKYGYTF. In nucleotides, the CDR3 is TGCAGTGCTAGTTCAGGGAAGTATGGCTACACCTTC. This chain joins TRBV20-1 and TRBJ1-2, with D tentatively TRBD1 (5 bases). The germline V gene has CDR1 DFQATT and CDR2 SNEGSKA (reference sequence). V was shortened by 3 bases and J by 5 bases, with 10 bases between the two germline ends. This CDR3 has 12 amino acids.

This chain connects TRBV7-9 to TRBJ2-1; 9 bases agree with TRBD1. After removal of 7 bases from V and 7 bases from J, the junction contained 11 bases not matched to a gene. CDR3 length: 15 amino acids. CDR1 and CDR2 (germline): SEHNR, FQNEAQ (reference sequence). The CDR3 here is CASTPFGTGMNEQFF. The CDR3 coding sequence is TGTGCCAGCACCCCCTTCGGGACAGGGATGAATGAGCAGTTCTTC.

This clonotype was counted at least ten times. The chain combines TRBV5-1 with TRBJ1-5; 9 bases agree with TRBD1. The CDR3 spans 15 residues. Losses at the gene ends were 3 bases for V and 4 bases for J; bases not matched to a gene: 5. CDR1 is SGHRS and CDR2 is YFSETQ in the germline V gene. The CDR3 region is CASSSDGQGNQPQHF. CDR3 coding DNA: TGCGCCAGCAGCTCCGATGGACAGGGGAATCAGCCCCAGCATTTT.

This clonotype was detected only a few times. This chain joins TRBV7-3 and TRBJ2-1, with D perhaps TRBD2 (6 bases). The ends were cut back, 1 base at V and 9 bases at J, with 16 bases in the middle. The CDR3 runs 15 residues. From germline, CDR1 is SGHTA and CDR2 FQGTGA. The CDR3 loop reads CASSLRGGEIGEQFF. The CDR3 DNA reads TGTGCCAGCAGCTTAAGGGGCGGGGAGATTGGTGAGCAGTTCTTC.

Many counts were recorded for this clonotype. The rearrangement links TRBV30 to TRBJ2-1; a weak D match, TRBD1 (5 bases). Trimming removed 0 bases from V and 12 bases from J, with 18 bases in between. Germline CDR1 is GTSNPN and CDR2 is SVGIG (reference sequence). This CDR3 is 14 amino acids long. The CDR3 loop is CAWSVGALLTRQFF. The CDR3 nucleotides are TGTGCCTGGAGTGTAGGGGCCTTACTAACAAGGCAGTTCTTC.

This chain joins TRBV3-1 and TRBJ2-3; 8 bases agree with TRBD2. The ends lost 1 base at V and 3 bases at J; junction bases unmatched: 3. This CDR3 is 15 amino acids long. Per the germline V gene, CDR1 is LGHDT and CDR2 is YNNKEL (reference sequence). The chain's CDR3 is CASSQAGTRTDTQYF. In nucleotides, the CDR3 is TGTGCCAGCAGCCAAGCCGGGACTAGAACAGATACGCAGTATTTT.

The J gene is TRBJ2-5, the V gene TRBV20-1, with 7 bases identical to TRBD1. The V and J ends lost 1 base and 11 bases, in that order; junction bases with no gene match: 13. The CDR3 spans 14 residues. Germline assignment: CDR1 DFQATT and CDR2 SNEGSKA (reference sequence). CDR3 DNA sequence: TGCAGTGCTAGAGCGGCCGAGGGGGCTGGGGAGCAGTACTTC. Translated: CSARAAEGAGEQYF.

The CDR3 DNA sequence: TGCGCCAGCAGCCCCGGGACACCGAACTCTGGGGCCAACGTCCTGACTTTC. Amino acids: CASSPGTPNSGANVLTF. The chain is built from TRBV5-1 and TRBJ2-6; the D gene is possibly TRBD1 (6 bases). Germline loops: CDR1 SGHRS, CDR2 YFSETQ. V lost 4 bases to trimming and J lost 0 bases, with 14 bases between them. CDR3 size: 17 residues.

V is TRBV3-1 and J is TRBJ2-7; 7 nucleotides agree with TRBD2. The CDR3 runs to 15 residues. Germline V gene sequence: CDR1 LGHDT, CDR2 YNNKEL (reference sequence). With V trimmed by 1 base and J by 2 bases, 5 bases remained unmatched. The CDR3 nucleotides read TGTGCCAGCAGCCAAGCGGGGGGAATAGCCTACGAGCAGTACTTC. Amino acids: CASSQAGGIAYEQYF.

The chain is built from TRBV28 and TRBJ1-5; 7 nucleotides agree with TRBD1. This CDR3 is 14 amino acids long. Trimming took 5 bases from V and 6 from J; bases not matched to a gene: 7. From germline, CDR1 is MDHEN and CDR2 SYDVKM. The CDR3 loop reads CASSRQGFVQPQHF. CDR3 nucleotide sequence: TGTGCCAGCAGTCGACAGGGTTTCGTTCAGCCCCAGCATTTT.

J is TRBJ2-3 and V is TRBV7-2, with 11 nucleotides matching TRBD1. From germline, CDR1 is SGHTA and CDR2 FQGNSA. V was clipped by 4 bases and J by 5 bases; unmatched bases: 8. This CDR3 spans 16 amino acids. For the CDR3, the DNA is TGTGCCAGCAGCTCATACCGGGACAGGGGGGGAGATACGCAGTATTTT. Translated: CASSSYRDRGGDTQYF.

CDR3 nucleotides: TGTGCCAGCACCCAACCGGGTGGCAGTTATGGCTACACCTTC. Protein: CASTQPGGSYGYTF. The chain joins TRBV6-2 or TRBV6-3 to TRBJ1-2; no clear D. The CDR3 spans 14 residues. The V and J ends lost 7 bases and 5 bases respectively, with 17 bases between them. CDR1 and CDR2 from the germline V gene are MNHEY and SVGEGT.

The chain is built from TRBV27 and TRBJ2-1; 9 bases align to TRBD1. The CDR3 totals 15 residues. CDR1 is MNHEY and CDR2 is SMNVEV in the germline V gene (reference sequence). V trimming: 2 bases; J trimming: 5 bases; junction bases outside the gene matches: 4. CDR3 DNA sequence: TGTGCCAGCAGTTTAAGGACAGGGGCTAACAATGAGCAGTTCTTC. Translation gives CASSLRTGANNEQFF.

The chain couples TRBV20-1 to TRBJ1-1; no clear D gene. The CDR3 covers 8 residues. V was pared by 6 bases and J by 8 bases, with 4 bases between. The germline CDR1 and CDR2 sequences are DFQATT and SNEGSKA (reference sequence). In nucleotides, the CDR3 is TGCAGTGCGCAGGAAGCTTTCTTT. Protein sequence: CSAQEAFF.

The genes are TRBV4-1 and TRBJ2-4; no clear D. This CDR3 has 16 amino acids. Trimming took 0 bases from V and 2 from J, leaving 11 bases between them. Germline-derived CDR1 and CDR2 are MGHRA and YSYEKL. For the CDR3, the DNA is TGCGCCAGCAGCCAAGATAGTTACCAGTCCAAAAACATTCAGTACTTC. Translated, it gives CASSQDSYQSKNIQYF.

This clonotype was seen many times. V gene TRBV7-3 combines with J gene TRBJ2-1; the D gene is possibly TRBD2 (6 bases). This CDR3 spans 14 amino acids. Trimming cost V 1 base and J 9 bases, with 13 bases left between them. The germline gives CDR1 SGHTA, CDR2 FQGTGA. CDR3: CASSLMGFGGEQFF. CDR3 in DNA: TGTGCCAGCAGCTTAATGGGGTTCGGGGGTGAGCAGTTCTTC.

The rearrangement joins TRBV20-1 to TRBJ2-1; 8 positions match TRBD2. Germline CDR1 is DFQATT and CDR2 is SNEGSKA (reference sequence). V shed 2 bases and J 3 bases; nucleotides not matched to a gene: 9. The CDR3 has 16 residues. CDR3 in amino acids: CSARQSGTSRYNEQFF. CDR3 in DNA: TGCAGTGCTAGACAGTCCGGGACTAGTCGCTACAATGAGCAGTTCTTC.

J is TRBJ2-7 and V is TRBV29-1; 11 bases line up with TRBD1. Looked up from germline, CDR1 is SQVTM and CDR2 is ANQGSEA. J was trimmed by 2 bases and V by 2 bases; bases with no gene match: 11. The CDR3 covers 17 residues. The CDR3 region has the DNA TGCAGCGTTGAAATTCGACTCCGGGACAGGGGGACCTACGAGCAGTACTTC. This translates into CSVEIRLRDRGTYEQYF.

The chain combines TRBV29-1 with TRBJ1-2, with a weak D call TRBD1 (6 bases). The germline gives CDR1 SQVTM, CDR2 ANQGSEA. The CDR3 covers 15 residues. Trimming removed 6 bases from V and 1 base from J, with 18 bases in between. The CDR3 reads CSVHFRDKVNYGYTF. CDR3 DNA: TGCAGCGTCCACTTCCGGGACAAAGTTAACTATGGCTACACCTTC. The full variable domain, rest sourced from reference TRBV29-1 and TRBJ1-2, is SAVISQKPSRDICQRGTSLTIQCQVDSQVTMMFWYRQQPGQSLTLIATANQGSEATYESGFVIDKFPISRPNLTFSTLTVSNMSPEDSSIYLCSVHFRDKVNYGYTFGSGTRLTVV.

V usage is TRBV12-3 or TRBV12-4 and J usage is TRBJ2-1, with 10 bases identical to TRBD2. This CDR3 region has 18 residues. V gave up 3 bases and J gave up 4 bases; unmatched junction bases: 12. The CDR3 nucleotides are TGTGCCAGCAGTTTGGGGACTAGCGACCCCTTTTCGTACAATGAGCAGTTCTTC. This codes for CASSLGTSDPFSYNEQFF.

V is TRBV15 and J is TRBJ2-7; 7 bases match TRBD1. The germline CDR1 and CDR2 sequences are LNHNV and YYDKDF (reference sequence). Losses at the gene ends were 1 base for V and 2 bases for J; bases not matched to a gene: 2. The CDR3 sequence is 14 residues long. The CDR3 DNA reads as TGTGCCACCAGCAGAGGAGACAGGGCCTACGAGCAGTACTTC. Protein: CATSRGDRAYEQYF. The whole variable domain, remainder taken from reference TRBV15 and TRBJ2-7, is DAMVIQNPRYQVTQFGKPVTLSCSQTLNHNVMYWYQQKSSQAPKLLFHYYDKDFNNEADTPDNFQSRRPNTSFCFLDIRSPGLGDTAMYLCATSRGDRAYEQYFGPGTRLTVT.